Listed here are 26 T cell receptor beta chains from one sample, sequenced in a study of regulatory dendritic cells for organ transplantation. CFSE-labeled sorted T cells met regulatory or mature dendritic cells for roughly 5 days. No antigens are known for them. The repertoire was sequenced with immunoSEQ multiplex PCR; TCRdb's copy has only in-frame clones and lacks some. In the table there are about 21,000 clones, 85% of which are singletons. The source material was naive CD4+ T cells from blood cultured with dendritic cells. Stated subset: CD45RA+ naive T cells. These receptors were obtained from a human donor in good health.

J is TRBJ1-5 and V is TRBV30; D perhaps matches TRBD1 (5 bases). V was pared by 7 bases and J by 7 bases, with 17 bases between. This CDR3 region has 13 residues. The germline gives CDR1 GTSNPN, CDR2 SVGIG (reference sequence). In DNA, the CDR3 is TGTGCCTCGGGTCGGGGGATGGGGCAGCCCCAGCATTTT. Residues: CASGRGMGQPQHF.

The chain employs TRBV27 and TRBJ2-2; D perhaps matches TRBD1 (6 bases). Germline CDR1 reads MNHEY; CDR2 reads SMNVEV (reference sequence). V was clipped by 3 bases and J by 6 bases, with 23 bases between them. The CDR3 runs 18 residues. This CDR3 is CASSFLRAGAVRAGELFF. For the CDR3, the DNA is TGTGCCAGCAGTTTTTTGAGGGCAGGGGCAGTCCGAGCCGGGGAGCTGTTTTTT.

The chain joins TRBV7-2 to TRBJ2-1; D is undetermined. CDR1 SGHTA and CDR2 FQGNSA come from the germline V gene. There are 12 residues in the CDR3. The V gene lost 3 bases and the J gene lost 8 bases, with 8 bases spanning the gap. CDR3 coding DNA: TGTGCCAGCAGCTTGTGGCGGTATGAGCAGTTCTTC. Its translation: CASSLWRYEQFF.

V usage is TRBV7-6 and J usage is TRBJ1-3; 7 nucleotides align to TRBD1. CDR1 is SGHVS, CDR2 FNYEAQ, per germline. V was clipped by 5 bases and J by 1 base; unmatched bases: 2. The CDR3 length is 14 residues. The CDR3 is CASSQGQSGNTIYF. The CDR3 nucleotides read TGTGCCAGCAGCCAGGGACAGTCTGGAAACACCATATATTTT. Supplemented by reference TRBV7-6 and TRBJ1-3, the full variable domain reads GAGVSQSPRYKVTKRGQDVALRCDPISGHVSLYWYRQALGQGPEFLTYFNYEAQQDKSGLPNDRFSAERPEGSISTLTIQRTEQRDSAMYRCASSQGQSGNTIYFGEGSWLTVV.

The gene calls are TRBV30 and TRBJ2-5, with D tentatively TRBD2 (6 bases). Germline V gene data show CDR1 as GTSNPN and CDR2 as SVGIG (reference sequence). The CDR3 contains 13 residues. V was pared by 5 bases and J by 2 bases, with 12 bases between. In nucleotides, the CDR3 is TGTGCCTGGGAGGGAGGCAGGCAAGAGACCCAGTACTTC. Amino acid sequence: CAWEGGRQETQYF.

This chain joins TRBV7-2 and TRBJ2-4; D unresolved. With 7 bases removed from V and 0 bases from J, the gap between germline ends came to 13 bases. Germline V gene data show CDR1 as SGHTA and CDR2 as FQGNSA. The CDR3 is 15 residues long. The CDR3 sequence: CASNGLGIAKNIQYF. The CDR3 nucleotides are TGTGCCAGCAACGGTTTAGGGATAGCCAAAAACATTCAGTACTTC.

The chain employs TRBV7-2 and TRBJ1-3; 7 nucleotides align to TRBD1. Germline trimming cut 5 bases from V and 0 bases from J; bases unmatched to any gene: 1. This CDR3 spans 14 amino acids. The germline CDR1 and CDR2 sequences are SGHTA and FQGNSA. CDR3: CASSDRVSGNTIYF. The CDR3 DNA follows: TGTGCCAGCAGCGACAGGGTCTCTGGAAACACCATATATTTT.

This chain links TRBV6-1 with TRBJ2-1; 12 positions match TRBD2. J lost 10 bases, V lost 0 bases, and 10 bases had no gene match. Germline-derived CDR1 and CDR2 are MNHNS and SASEGT. This CDR3 is 17 amino acids long. Written as DNA, the CDR3 is TGTGCCAGCAGTGAAGCTCTGACTAGCGGGGGCGGGAAAGAGCAGTTCTTC. Protein sequence: CASSEALTSGGGKEQFF.

This clone was found a few times. The V call is TRBV19, the J call TRBJ1-1; unclear D gene. Germline loops: CDR1 LNHDA, CDR2 SQIVND (reference sequence). Trimming took 7 bases from V and 9 from J, leaving 21 bases between them. The CDR3 loop spans 14 amino acids. The CDR3 DNA follows: TGTGCCAGTATTGATCGATCCGGGCAGGACCAAGCTTTCTTT. Its protein is CASIDRSGQDQAFF.

The J gene is TRBJ2-5, the V gene TRBV27, with 10 bases identical to TRBD1. This CDR3 comprises 15 residues. Trimming took 3 bases from V and 4 from J; bases not matched to a gene: 5. CDR1 MNHEY and CDR2 SMNVEV come from the germline V gene (reference sequence). CDR3 DNA: TGTGCCAGCAGTTTCATGGGACAGGGGAGAGAGACCCAGTACTTC. It yields the protein CASSFMGQGRETQYF.

This sequence joins TRBV2 and TRBJ1-5; no clear D gene. CDR1 is SNHLY, CDR2 FYNNEI, per germline. CDR3 size: 15 residues. With 3 bases removed from V and 1 base from J, the gap between germline ends came to 10 bases. DNA for the CDR3: TGTGCCAGCAGTGATGACCGGACGAGCAATCAGCCCCAGCATTTT. As protein: CASSDDRTSNQPQHF. The full variable domain, with the rest looked up from reference TRBV2 and TRBJ1-5, is EPEVTQTPSHQVTQMGQEVILRCVPISNHLYFYWYRQILGQKVEFLVSFYNNEISEKSEIFDDQFSVERPDGSNFTLKIRSTKLEDSAMYFCASSDDRTSNQPQHFGDGTRLSIL.

V is TRBV7-2 and J is TRBJ2-5, with no clear D. The length of the CDR3 is 16 residues. CDR1 is SGHTA, CDR2 FQGNSA, per germline. The germline V and J ends were trimmed by 1 base and 2 bases, with 14 bases remaining between them. The CDR3: CASSLGHSFSQETQYF. As DNA, the CDR3 is TGTGCCAGCAGCTTAGGCCACAGTTTTTCACAAGAGACCCAGTACTTC. The variable domain in full, with the rest retrieved from reference TRBV7-2 and TRBJ2-5, is GAGVSQSPSNKVTEKGKDVELRCDPISGHTALYWYRQSLGQGLEFLIYFQGNSAPDKSGLPSDRFSAERTGGSVSTLTIQRTQQEDSAVYLCASSLGHSFSQETQYFGPGTRLLVL.

The chain has TRBV13 and TRBJ1-2; TRBD1 is a possible D gene (5 bases). The CDR3 is 17 amino acids. V was cut by 1 base and J by 7 bases, with 22 bases left in between. Germline V lookup: CDR1 PRHDT, CDR2 FYEKMQ (reference sequence). The DNA for the CDR3 is TGTGCCAGCAGCTTAGATTATTTGGGGAGGGGTCTCGGTGGCTACACCTTC. Translation gives CASSLDYLGRGLGGYTF.

The genes are TRBV5-1 and TRBJ2-7, with D uncertain. This CDR3 is built from 14 residues. CDR1 is SGHRS and CDR2 is YFSETQ in the germline V gene. Trimming pared 4 bases from V and 2 bases from J, leaving 13 bases between. The CDR3 spells CASSPEGPAYEQYF. CDR3 coding DNA: TGCGCCAGCAGCCCAGAAGGGCCAGCCTACGAGCAGTACTTC.

V usage is TRBV28 and J usage is TRBJ2-1; D not certain. CDR1 is MDHEN, CDR2 SYDVKM, per germline. Trimming left V 1 base short and J 0 bases short, with 10 bases between. This CDR3 region has 16 residues. DNA for the CDR3: TGTGCCAGCAGTTTATTGATCAGTGCCTCCTACAATGAGCAGTTCTTC. Translation: CASSLLISASYNEQFF.

The rearrangement links TRBV9 to TRBJ1-2; TRBD1 is a possible D gene (5 bases). V gave up 0 bases and J gave up 4 bases, with 13 bases separating them. The CDR3 runs to 15 residues. Germline CDR1 reads SGDLS; CDR2 reads YYNGEE. The chain's CDR3 is CASSVEAGQGYGYTF. CDR3 in DNA: TGTGCCAGCAGCGTAGAGGCAGGGCAAGGCTATGGCTACACCTTC.

The J gene is TRBJ2-3, the V gene TRBV9; the match to TRBD2 covers 9 bases. The CDR3 runs 16 residues. Germline V gene lookup returns CDR1 SGDLS and CDR2 YYNGEE. Trimming removed 4 bases from V and 5 bases from J; junction bases left unmatched: 11. The chain's CDR3 is CASSPYSGSTKDTQYF. Written as DNA, the CDR3 is TGTGCCAGCAGCCCCTATAGCGGGAGTACAAAAGATACGCAGTATTTT. The full variable domain, rest sourced from reference TRBV9 and TRBJ2-3, is DSGVTQTPKHLITATGQRVTLRCSPRSGDLSVYWYQQSLDQGLQFLIQYYNGEERAKGNILERFSAQQFPDLHSELNLSSLELGDSALYFCASSPYSGSTKDTQYFGPGTRLTVL.

The count of this clone is one. The J gene is TRBJ2-3, the V gene TRBV11-2, with 8 positions matching TRBD2. Germline V gives CDR1 SGHAT, CDR2 FQNNGV. The CDR3 sequence is 16 residues long. Trimming removed 5 bases from V and 1 base from J; junction bases left unmatched: 8. CDR3 in DNA: TGTGCCAGCAGCCTCGGAGGGCGGGGGGGCACAGATACGCAGTATTTT. Its translation: CASSLGGRGGTDTQYF.

The chain is built from TRBV29-1 and TRBJ1-1, with no clear D. Germline V lookup: CDR1 SQVTM, CDR2 ANQGSEA. This CDR3 comprises 13 residues. Deletions cut 6 bases from V and 9 bases from J, with 20 bases between. Here the CDR3 reads CSVAPLVANKAFF. In DNA, the CDR3 is TGCAGCGTCGCTCCCCTAGTGGCCAATAAAGCTTTCTTT.

This chain connects TRBV7-2 to TRBJ1-4, with no clear D. CDR1 and CDR2 from the germline V gene are SGHTA and FQGNSA. This CDR3 contains 12 residues. V was shortened by 1 base and J by 14 bases, with 11 bases between the two germline ends. CDR3 region: CASSLVGNSLFF. The CDR3 nucleotides are TGTGCCAGCAGCTTAGTCGGCAATTCGCTGTTTTTT.

This rearrangement joins TRBV19 to TRBJ2-1; 13 bases map to TRBD2. Trimming took 3 bases from V and 4 from J; bases not matched to a gene: 6. CDR3 length: 17 residues. Germline lookup yields CDR1 LNHDA and CDR2 SQIVND (reference sequence). CDR3 in DNA: TGTGCCAGTAGTATCCGACTAGCGGGGGGTTTTTACAATGAGCAGTTCTTC. Its protein is CASSIRLAGGFYNEQFF. Full variable domain (missing parts from reference TRBV19 and TRBJ2-1): DGGITQSPKYLFRKEGQNVTLSCEQNLNHDAMYWYRQDPGQGLRLIYYSQIVNDFQKGDIAEGYSVSREKKESFPLTVTSAQKNPTAFYLCASSIRLAGGFYNEQFFGPGTRLTVL.

This rearrangement joins TRBV18 to TRBJ2-1; D remains unclear. V lost 2 bases and J lost 10, with 12 bases in between. The germline gives CDR1 KGHSH, CDR2 LQKENI. This CDR3 spans 13 amino acids. The chain's CDR3 is CASSPSSRREQFF. In DNA form, the CDR3 reads TGTGCCAGCTCACCATCATCGAGACGGGAGCAGTTCTTC. The variable domain in full, completed from reference TRBV18 and TRBJ2-1, reads NAGVMQNPRHLVRRRGQEARLRCSPMKGHSHVYWYRQLPEEGLKFMVYLQKENIIDESGMPKERFSAEFPKEGPSILRIQQVVRGDSAAYFCASSPSSRREQFFGPGTRLTVL.

The rearrangement uses TRBV28 and TRBJ2-3; TRBD1 is a possible D gene (5 bases). Trimming removed 9 bases from V and 0 bases from J, with 16 bases in between. The CDR3 totals 15 residues. The germline CDR1 and CDR2 sequences are MDHEN and SYDVKM. CDR3 sequence reads: CASGAVGFSTDTQYF. The CDR3 DNA reads as TGTGCCAGTGGGGCGGTGGGATTCAGCACAGATACGCAGTATTTT.

This chain joins TRBV20-1 and TRBJ2-3; D gene unclear. The CDR3 totals 10 residues. The ends were cut back, 8 bases at V and 4 bases at J, with 7 bases in the middle. Germline CDR1 is DFQATT and CDR2 is SNEGSKA (reference sequence). The CDR3 here is CSTLSDTQYF. The CDR3 DNA reads TGCAGTACTCTTTCAGATACGCAGTATTTT.

The rearrangement joins TRBV27 to TRBJ2-1; D not resolved. The V gene's germline CDR1 is MNHEY and CDR2 SMNVEV (reference sequence). V lost 2 bases and J lost 8, with 10 bases in between. This CDR3 spans 13 amino acids. This CDR3 is CASSLLVADEQFF. DNA for the CDR3: TGTGCCAGCAGTTTACTTGTGGCTGATGAGCAGTTCTTC.

The sample holds a few counts of this clone. The chain joins TRBV28 to TRBJ2-7, with D possibly being TRBD1 or TRBD2 (5 bases each). Germline CDR1 is MDHEN and CDR2 is SYDVKM. The CDR3 is 12 residues long. V shed 8 bases and J shed 5 bases, with 13 bases lying between them. The CDR3 DNA is TGTGCCAGCGGGTCCGGGGCCGACGAGCAGTACTTC. Its translation: CASGSGADEQYF.